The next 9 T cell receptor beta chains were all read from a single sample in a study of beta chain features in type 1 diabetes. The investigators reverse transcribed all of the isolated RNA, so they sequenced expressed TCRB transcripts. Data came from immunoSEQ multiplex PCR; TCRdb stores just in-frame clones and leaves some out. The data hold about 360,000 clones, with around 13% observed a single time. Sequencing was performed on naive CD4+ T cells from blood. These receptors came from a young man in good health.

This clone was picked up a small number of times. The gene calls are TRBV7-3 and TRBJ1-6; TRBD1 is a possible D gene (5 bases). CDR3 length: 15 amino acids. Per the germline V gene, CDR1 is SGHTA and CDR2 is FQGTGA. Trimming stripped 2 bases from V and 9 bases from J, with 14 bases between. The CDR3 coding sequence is TGTGCCAGCAGCTTAGTGGGCAGGGAAGGTTCACCCCTCCACTTT. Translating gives CASSLVGREGSPLHF.

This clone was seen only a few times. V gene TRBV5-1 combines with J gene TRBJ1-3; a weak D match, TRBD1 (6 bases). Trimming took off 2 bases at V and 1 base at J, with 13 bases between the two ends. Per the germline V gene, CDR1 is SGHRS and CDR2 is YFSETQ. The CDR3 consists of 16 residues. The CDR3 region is CASSLETGQSGNTIYF. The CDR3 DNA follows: TGCGCCAGCAGCTTAGAGACAGGCCAATCTGGAAACACCATATATTTT.

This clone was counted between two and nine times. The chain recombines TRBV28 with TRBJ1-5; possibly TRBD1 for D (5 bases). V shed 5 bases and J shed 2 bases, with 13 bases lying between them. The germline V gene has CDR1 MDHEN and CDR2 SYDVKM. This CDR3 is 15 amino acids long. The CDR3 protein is CASSAGGGGNQPQHF. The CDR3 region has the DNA TGTGCCAGCAGTGCCGGCGGGGGGGGCAATCAGCCCCAGCATTTT.

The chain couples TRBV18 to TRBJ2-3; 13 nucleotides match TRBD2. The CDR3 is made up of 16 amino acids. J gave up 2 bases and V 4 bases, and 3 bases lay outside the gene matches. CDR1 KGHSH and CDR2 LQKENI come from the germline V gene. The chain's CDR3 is CASSRGTSGNTDTQYF. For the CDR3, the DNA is TGTGCCAGCTCACGAGGGACTAGCGGGAACACAGATACGCAGTATTTT.

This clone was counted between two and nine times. CDR3 nucleotide sequence: TGTGCCAGTAACCCGGGACAGAGGACAGATACGCAGTATTTT. Residues: CASNPGQRTDTQYF. The rearrangement joins TRBV19 to TRBJ2-3; 7 positions match TRBD1. Germline V gene lookup returns CDR1 LNHDA and CDR2 SQIVND (reference sequence). The CDR3 loop spans 14 amino acids. V dropped 7 bases and J dropped 3; count of bases not matched to a gene: 7.

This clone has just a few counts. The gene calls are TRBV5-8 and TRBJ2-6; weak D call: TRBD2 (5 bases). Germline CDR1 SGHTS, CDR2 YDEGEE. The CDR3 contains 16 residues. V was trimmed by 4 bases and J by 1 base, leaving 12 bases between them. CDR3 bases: TGTGCCAGCAGCGAACTCGGACTTTCTGGGGCCAACGTCCTGACTTTC. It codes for CASSELGLSGANVLTF.

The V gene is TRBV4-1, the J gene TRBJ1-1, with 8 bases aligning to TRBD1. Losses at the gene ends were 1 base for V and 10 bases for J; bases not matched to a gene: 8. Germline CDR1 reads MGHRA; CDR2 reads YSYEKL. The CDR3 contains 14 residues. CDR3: CASSQGRQGRGAFF. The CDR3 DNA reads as TGCGCCAGCAGCCAAGGCAGACAGGGGCGAGGAGCTTTCTTT.

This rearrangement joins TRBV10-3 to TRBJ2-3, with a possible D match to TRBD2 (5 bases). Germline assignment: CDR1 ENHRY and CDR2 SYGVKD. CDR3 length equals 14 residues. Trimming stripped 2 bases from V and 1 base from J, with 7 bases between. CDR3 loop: CAISEPGGTDTQYF. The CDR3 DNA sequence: TGTGCCATCAGTGAGCCCGGGGGCACAGATACGCAGTATTTT.

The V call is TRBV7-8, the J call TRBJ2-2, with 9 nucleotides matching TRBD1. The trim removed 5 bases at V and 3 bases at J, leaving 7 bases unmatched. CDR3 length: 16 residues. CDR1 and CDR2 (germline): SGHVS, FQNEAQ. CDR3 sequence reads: CASSEDRGDYTGELFF. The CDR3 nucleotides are TGTGCCAGCAGCGAGGACAGGGGTGACTACACCGGGGAGCTGTTTTTT.